Presented here are 21 T cell receptor beta chains from one specimen sequenced in a study of Graves' ophthalmopathy and Graves' hyperthyroidism listed by TCRdb under 2018. The sequencing machine was an Illumina HiSeq 2000. For repertoire sequencing, the TCR beta CDR3 regions were amplified from RNA transcripts. The first round of RT-PCR was done with HTBI primers and the Qiagen OneStep RT-PCR kit, and was followed by a second round of multiplex PCR, then size selection and purification. TCRdb passed the public sequencing reads through fastp at Q25 and MiXCR, retaining productive beta sequences. Rows are combined by CDR3 protein, so each entry shows the most common genes and DNA. This sample holds 500,000 to 700,000 distinct CDR3 sequences; roughly 40% were observed only once. The top ten hold about 4.2% of the sample. Sequenced: peripheral blood or thyroid tissue (not recorded which). The receptor set was obtained from an adult man with Graves' hyperthyroidism.

CDR3: CASSEGSYSNQPQHF. Written as DNA, the CDR3 is TGTGCCAGCAGTGAAGGGTCCTATAGCAATCAGCCCCAGCATTTT. This chain links TRBV25-1 with TRBJ1-5; no clear D gene. Looked up from germline, CDR1 is MGHDK and CDR2 is SYGVNS. Between the trimmed V and J ends, which lost 2 bases and 0 bases, there was a span of 8 bases. The CDR3 runs 15 residues. The complete variable domain, with remaining parts taken from reference TRBV25-1 and TRBJ1-5, reads EADIYQTPRYLVIGTGKKITLECSQTMGHDKMYWYQQDPGMELHLIHYSYGVNSTEKGDLSSESTVSRIRTEHFPLTLESARPSHTSQYLCASSEGSYSNQPQHFGDGTRLSIL.

Note on this clonotype: A junction end diverges from the germline sequence, so it may reflect a read error. J is TRBJ1-1 and V is TRBV9; D perhaps matches TRBD1 (6 bases). The CDR3 consists of 15 residues. CDR1 is SGDLS and CDR2 is YYNGEE in the germline V gene. Here the CDR3 reads CAGSVQGGLNTEAFF. CDR3 nucleotide sequence: TGTGCCGGCAGCGTACAGGGAGGGTTGAACACTGAAGCTTTCTTT.

This rearrangement joins TRBV7-3 to TRBJ1-4, with TRBD1 matching 10 bases. Germline trimming cut 3 bases from V and 4 bases from J; bases unmatched to any gene: 5. This CDR3 is 16 amino acids long. The germline V gene encodes CDR1 SGHTA and CDR2 FQGTGA. CDR3 region: CASSFRDRGGNEKLFF. The CDR3 DNA is TGTGCCAGCAGCTTCCGGGACAGGGGAGGTAATGAAAAACTGTTTTTT.

This rearrangement joins TRBV5-1 to TRBJ1-5; D remains unclear. This CDR3 spans 16 amino acids. Deletions cut 5 bases from V and 0 bases from J, with 15 bases between. Germline CDR1 reads SGHRS; CDR2 reads YFSETQ. CDR3 sequence (DNA): TGCGCCAGCAGTCGGGTAAGGGCGACTAGCAATCAGCCCCAGCATTTT. It specifies CASSRVRATSNQPQHF.

The chain recombines TRBV14 with TRBJ2-5; 15 nucleotides align to TRBD2. Germline CDR1 reads SGHDN; CDR2 reads FVKESK. CDR3 length equals 20 residues. The trim removed 0 bases at V and 1 base at J, leaving 9 bases unmatched. The DNA for the CDR3 is TGTGCCAGCAGCCAAGAATATTGGACTAGCGGGAGGGGATCCCAAGAGACCCAGTACTTC. This translates into CASSQEYWTSGRGSQETQYF.

This clonotype was observed a single time. The V and J genes are TRBV7-8 and TRBJ2-7; 8 bases fit TRBD2. The J segment lost 3 bases and the V segment lost 6 bases, leaving 10 bases of the junction unmatched. This CDR3 has 15 amino acids. Germline CDR1 and CDR2: SGHVS and FQNEAQ. Here the CDR3 reads CASRAAGGMRYEQYF. DNA of the CDR3: TGTGCCAGCAGAGCCGCGGGAGGAATGCGCTACGAGCAGTACTTC.

The chain employs TRBV29-1 and TRBJ2-5, with 11 nucleotides matching TRBD2. Germline V CDR1 and CDR2: SQVTM, ANQGSEA. The CDR3 contains 15 residues. Trimming cost V 4 bases and J 5 bases; bases outside gene matches: 9. CDR3 in amino acids: CSVGGSGGAWETQYF. CDR3 in DNA: TGCAGCGTTGGTGGTAGCGGGGGGGCCTGGGAGACCCAGTACTTC.

In its sample, this clonotype was seen a few times. A much more abundant neighbour one base away suggests this may be a read error. The rearrangement uses TRBV6-5 and TRBJ1-1, with a possible D match to TRBD1 (5 bases). This CDR3 contains 14 residues. Trimming cost V 5 bases and J 1 base, with 11 bases left between them. Germline CDR1 reads MNHEY; CDR2 reads SVGAGI. CDR3 DNA: TGTGCCAGCAGTGATTGGGGCAAGAACACTGAAGCTTTCTTT. It specifies CASSDWGKNTEAFF.

With respect to this clonotype: A read error may produce the germline difference seen at one junction end. The chain has TRBV29-1 and TRBJ2-2; D might be TRBD1 (6 bases). Germline V gene data show CDR1 as SQVTM and CDR2 as ANQGSEA. This CDR3 contains 16 residues. The CDR3 sequence is CSVDLGTGNPYNEQFF. For the CDR3, the DNA is TGCAGCGTTGATCTGGGTACAGGGAACCCCTACAATGAGCAGTTTTTT.

This clonotype has only a few counts. This chain connects TRBV7-9 to TRBJ2-1; D may be TRBD1 or TRBD2 (5 bases each). The ends were cut back, 0 bases at V and 9 bases at J, with 9 bases in the middle. Germline V gene lookup returns CDR1 SEHNR and CDR2 FQNEAQ (reference sequence). The CDR3 sequence is 13 residues long. This CDR3 is CASSLAGVPEQFF. The CDR3 nucleotides read TGTGCCAGCAGCTTAGCGGGGGTTCCTGAGCAGTTCTTC.

The genes are TRBV9 and TRBJ2-7; D remains unclear. CDR1 and CDR2 from the germline V gene are SGDLS and YYNGEE. There are 17 residues in the CDR3. The germline V and J ends were trimmed by 3 bases and 2 bases, with 21 bases remaining between them. The CDR3: CASSASGVGKRPYEQYF. In nucleotides, the CDR3 is TGTGCCAGCAGCGCCTCGGGTGTGGGAAAGAGGCCCTACGAGCAGTACTTC.

This clonotype showed up just a few times. J is TRBJ2-5 and V is TRBV6-5, with D perhaps TRBD2 (7 bases). The germline CDR1 and CDR2 sequences are MNHEY and SVGAGI. With 6 bases removed from V and 1 base from J, the gap between germline ends came to 12 bases. This CDR3 contains 14 residues. The CDR3 region is CASRRGGPQETQYF. The CDR3 DNA sequence: TGTGCCAGCAGACGCGGGGGCCCCCAAGAGACCCAGTACTTC.

The rearrangement joins TRBV2 to TRBJ2-5; D is perhaps TRBD2 (5 bases). V was shortened by 7 bases and J by 9 bases, with 24 bases between the two germline ends. This CDR3 contains 15 residues. Germline V gene lookup returns CDR1 SNHLY and CDR2 FYNNEI. CDR3 region: CASTPWENSNQPQYF. Here the CDR3 DNA reads TGTGCCAGCACTCCCTGGGAGAATAGCAATCAGCCCCAGTACTTC.

Comments on this clonotype: Since a much larger clone is just one base distant, this may be a read error. The chain carries TRBV5-1 and TRBJ1-6; D unclear. The CDR3 totals 15 residues. CDR1 and CDR2 from the germline V gene are SGHRS and YFSETQ. CDR3: CASSPDWNSHPPLHF. CDR3 DNA: TGTGCCAGCAGCCCAGACTGGAATAGTCATCCACCCCTCCACTTT.

The J gene is TRBJ1-1, the V gene TRBV10-3; TRBD1 might be the D (6 bases). The V end was cut by 0 bases, the J end by 7 bases, with 12 bases between. The germline V gene encodes CDR1 ENHRY and CDR2 SYGVKD. This CDR3 has 14 residues. CDR3 bases: TGTGCCATCAGTGAGTCCACAGGGCGAGATGAAGCTTTCTTT. Translation gives CAISESTGRDEAFF.

This clonotype was seen many times. This chain uses TRBV6-5 with TRBJ1-6, with 11 bases matching TRBD1. Germline CDR1 is MNHEY and CDR2 is SVGAGI. Trimming cost V 2 bases and J 10 bases; bases outside gene matches: 7. The CDR3 is 16 amino acids. The CDR3 sequence is CASSYGQGALGSPLHF. For the CDR3, the DNA is TGTGCCAGCAGTTACGGACAGGGGGCATTAGGATCACCCCTCCACTTT.

The chain employs TRBV7-3 and TRBJ2-2; 8 nucleotides match TRBD2. CDR1 is SGHTA, CDR2 FQGTGA, per germline. Trimming cost V 5 bases and J 7 bases; bases outside gene matches: 6. The CDR3 is 14 residues long. Here the CDR3 reads CASSTSGTSGELFF. The CDR3 DNA sequence: TGTGCCAGCAGCACAAGCGGGACTAGCGGGGAGCTGTTTTTT.

A remark on this clonotype: A read error is possible here, since a much larger clone lies one base away. The chain links TRBV12-3 or TRBV12-4 to TRBJ1-2, with D possibly being TRBD1 (6 bases). The CDR3 totals 16 residues. V shed 6 bases and J shed 4 bases, with 21 bases lying between them. In DNA, the CDR3 is TGTGCCAGCAGCCTCGGCGGGGGGCTGGAGGGCTATGGCTACACCTTC. This encodes CASSLGGGLEGYGYTF.

This sequence joins TRBV5-1 and TRBJ2-7; TRBD1 matches at 9 bases. Gene TRBJ2-5 matches the end of the DNA better, so the J call may be wrong. Germline CDR1 is SGHRS and CDR2 is YFSETQ. The CDR3 runs 16 residues. The CDR3 region is CASSRLETGGRETQYF. For the CDR3, the DNA is TGCGCCAGCAGCCGCCTTGAGACAGGGGGACGAGAGACCCAGTACTTC.

The chain carries TRBV29-1 and TRBJ2-5; a possible D gene is TRBD2 (6 bases). CDR1 and CDR2 (germline): SQVTM, ANQGSEA. Trimming cost V 4 bases and J 4 bases, with 13 bases left between them. This CDR3 contains 13 residues. CDR3 coding DNA: TGCAGCGTTGCTGGGGGGACGGGAGAGACCCAGTACTTC. Amino acid sequence: CSVAGGTGETQYF.

Comments on this clonotype: Just one base apart from a much larger clone, this may be a read error. The rearrangement joins TRBV4-1 to TRBJ2-5; D might be TRBD2 (6 bases). From germline, CDR1 is MGHRA and CDR2 YSYEKL. The CDR3 totals 13 residues. V was trimmed by 8 bases and J by 5 bases, leaving 15 bases between them. The CDR3 nucleotides read TGCGCCAGCGGCCGACTAGAGGTTGAGACCCAGTACTTC. Amino acid sequence: CASGRLEVETQYF.